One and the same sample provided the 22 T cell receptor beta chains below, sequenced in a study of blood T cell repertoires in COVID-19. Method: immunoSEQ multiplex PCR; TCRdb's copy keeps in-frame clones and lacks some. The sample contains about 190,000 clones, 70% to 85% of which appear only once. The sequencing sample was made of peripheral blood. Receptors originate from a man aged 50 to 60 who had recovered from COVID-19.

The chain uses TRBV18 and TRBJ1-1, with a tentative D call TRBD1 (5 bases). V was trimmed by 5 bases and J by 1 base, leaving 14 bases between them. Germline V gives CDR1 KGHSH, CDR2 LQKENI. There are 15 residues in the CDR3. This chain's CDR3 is CASSAREGPNTEAFF. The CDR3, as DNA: TGTGCCAGCTCAGCAAGGGAGGGGCCGAACACTGAAGCTTTCTTT.

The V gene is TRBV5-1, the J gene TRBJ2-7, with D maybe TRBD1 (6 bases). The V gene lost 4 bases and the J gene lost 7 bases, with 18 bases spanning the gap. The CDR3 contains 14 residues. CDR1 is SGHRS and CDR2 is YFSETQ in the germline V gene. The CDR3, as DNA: TGCGCCAGCAGCCCTCTGGACAGTACTTTAGAGCAGTACTTC. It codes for CASSPLDSTLEQYF.

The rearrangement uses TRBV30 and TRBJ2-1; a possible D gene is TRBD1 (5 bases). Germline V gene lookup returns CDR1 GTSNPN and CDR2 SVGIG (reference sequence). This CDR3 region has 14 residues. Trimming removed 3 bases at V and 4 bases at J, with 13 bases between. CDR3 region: CAWSSETAYNEQFF. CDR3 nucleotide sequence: TGTGCCTGGAGCTCCGAGACAGCTTACAATGAGCAGTTCTTC.

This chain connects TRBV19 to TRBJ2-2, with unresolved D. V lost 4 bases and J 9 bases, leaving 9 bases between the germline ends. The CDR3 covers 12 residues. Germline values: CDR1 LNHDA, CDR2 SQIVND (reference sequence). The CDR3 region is CASSTELRELFF. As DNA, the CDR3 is TGTGCCAGTAGTACAGAACTCCGGGAGCTGTTTTTT.

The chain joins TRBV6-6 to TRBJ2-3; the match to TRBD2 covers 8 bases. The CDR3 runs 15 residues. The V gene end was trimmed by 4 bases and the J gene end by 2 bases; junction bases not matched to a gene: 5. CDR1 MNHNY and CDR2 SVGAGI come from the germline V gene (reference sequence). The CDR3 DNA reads TGTGCCAGCAGTTTCCGACTAGCGAACACAGATACGCAGTATTTT. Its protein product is CASSFRLANTDTQYF.

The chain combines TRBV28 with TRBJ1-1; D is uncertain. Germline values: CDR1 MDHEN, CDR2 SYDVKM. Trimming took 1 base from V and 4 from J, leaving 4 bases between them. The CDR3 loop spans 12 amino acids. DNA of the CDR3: TGTGCCAGCAGTTTATTTCGCACTGAAGCTTTCTTT. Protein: CASSLFRTEAFF.

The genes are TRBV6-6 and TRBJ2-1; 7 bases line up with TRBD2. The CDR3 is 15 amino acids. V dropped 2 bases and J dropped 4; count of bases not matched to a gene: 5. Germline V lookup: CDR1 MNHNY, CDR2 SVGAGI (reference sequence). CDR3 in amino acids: CASSYGLVGYNEQFF. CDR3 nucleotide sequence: TGTGCCAGCAGTTACGGACTAGTTGGTTACAATGAGCAGTTCTTC.

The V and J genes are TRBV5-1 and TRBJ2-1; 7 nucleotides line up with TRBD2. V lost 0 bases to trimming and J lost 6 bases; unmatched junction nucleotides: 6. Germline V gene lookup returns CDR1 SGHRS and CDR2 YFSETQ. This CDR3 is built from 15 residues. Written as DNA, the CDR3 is TGCGCCAGCAGCTTGGTCCTGGCGGGAGCCAATGAGCAGTTCTTC. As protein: CASSLVLAGANEQFF.

This CDR3 reads CASSQKGPRLAGVPVSYNEQFF. For the CDR3, the DNA is TGTGCCAGCAGCCAAAAGGGTCCACGTCTAGCGGGAGTTCCGGTCTCCTACAATGAGCAGTTCTTC. The rearrangement uses TRBV3-1 (or the pseudogene TRBV3-2) and TRBJ2-1; TRBD2 matches at 10 bases. CDR1 and CDR2 (germline): LGHDT, YNNKEL (reference sequence). The J segment lost 0 bases and the V segment lost 2 bases, leaving 19 bases of the junction unmatched. The CDR3 runs 22 residues.

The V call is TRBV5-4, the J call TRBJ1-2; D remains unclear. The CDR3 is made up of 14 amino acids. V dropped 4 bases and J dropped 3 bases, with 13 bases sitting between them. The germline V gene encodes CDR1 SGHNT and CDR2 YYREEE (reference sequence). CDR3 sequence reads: CASSQDSRDYGYTF. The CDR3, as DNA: TGTGCCAGCAGCCAGGACTCTCGGGACTATGGCTACACCTTC.

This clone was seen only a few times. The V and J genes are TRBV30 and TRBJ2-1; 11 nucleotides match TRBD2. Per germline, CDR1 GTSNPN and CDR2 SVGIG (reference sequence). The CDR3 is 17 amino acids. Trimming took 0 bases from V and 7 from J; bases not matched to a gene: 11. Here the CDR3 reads CAWSVRLALAGENEQFF. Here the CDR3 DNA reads TGTGCCTGGAGTGTAAGGTTGGCACTAGCGGGAGAAAATGAGCAGTTCTTC.

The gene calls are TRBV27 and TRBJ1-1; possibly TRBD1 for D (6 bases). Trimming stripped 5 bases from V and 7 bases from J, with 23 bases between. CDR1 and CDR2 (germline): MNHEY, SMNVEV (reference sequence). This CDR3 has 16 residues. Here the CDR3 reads CASSAERGWGRGEAFF. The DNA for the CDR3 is TGTGCCAGCAGTGCAGAGAGGGGCTGGGGCAGGGGTGAAGCTTTCTTT.

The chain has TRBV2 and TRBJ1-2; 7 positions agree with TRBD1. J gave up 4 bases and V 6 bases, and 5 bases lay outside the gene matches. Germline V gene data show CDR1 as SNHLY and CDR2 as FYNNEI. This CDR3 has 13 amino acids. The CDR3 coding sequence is TGTGCCAGCAGGGAGGGACAGTTCTATGGCTACACCTTC. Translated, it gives CASREGQFYGYTF.

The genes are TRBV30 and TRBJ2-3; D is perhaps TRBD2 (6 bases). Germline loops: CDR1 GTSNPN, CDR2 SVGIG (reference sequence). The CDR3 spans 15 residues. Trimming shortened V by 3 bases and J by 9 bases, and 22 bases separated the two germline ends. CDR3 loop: CAWREGQGLQATQYF. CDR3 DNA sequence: TGTGCCTGGAGGGAGGGGCAGGGCCTTCAAGCCACGCAGTATTTT.

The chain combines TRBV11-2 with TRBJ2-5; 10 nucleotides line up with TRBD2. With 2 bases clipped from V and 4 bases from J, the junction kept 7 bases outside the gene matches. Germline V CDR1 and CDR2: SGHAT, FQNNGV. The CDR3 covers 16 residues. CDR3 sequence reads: CASSLSLAGDPETQYF. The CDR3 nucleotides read TGTGCCAGCAGCTTAAGTCTAGCGGGAGATCCAGAGACCCAGTACTTC.

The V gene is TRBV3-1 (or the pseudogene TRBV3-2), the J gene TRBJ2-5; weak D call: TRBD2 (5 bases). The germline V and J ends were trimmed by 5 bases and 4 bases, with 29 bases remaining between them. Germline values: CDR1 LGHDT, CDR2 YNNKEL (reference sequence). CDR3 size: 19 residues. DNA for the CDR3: TGTGCCAGCAGCGGCACACGCGCTACGGGATGGACCTTTGGAGAGACCCAGTACTTC. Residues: CASSGTRATGWTFGETQYF.

CDR3 bases: TGTGCCAGCAGCTTATCACAGGAGATTTATGGCTACACCTTC. This encodes CASSLSQEIYGYTF. The V and J genes are TRBV13 and TRBJ1-2, with D possibly being TRBD1 (5 bases). Trimming pared 2 bases from V and 5 bases from J, leaving 12 bases between. The CDR3 runs 14 residues. From germline, CDR1 is PRHDT and CDR2 FYEKMQ (reference sequence).

The CDR3, as DNA: TGCAGCGTCGCTCCAGGAGCTTTCTTT. Amino acid sequence: CSVAPGAFF. The genes are TRBV29-1 and TRBJ1-1; D remains ambiguous. V lost 6 bases and J 10 bases, leaving 9 bases between the germline ends. Germline V gene data show CDR1 as SQVTM and CDR2 as ANQGSEA. The CDR3 has 9 amino acids.

The CDR3 DNA follows: TGTGCCAGCAGCAAAGCATGTGAACCCCTCCCGGGACAGGGGGAGTATGAGCAGTTCTTC. It yields the protein CASSKACEPLPGQGEYEQFF. The chain joins TRBV21-1 to TRBJ2-1; the D segment call TRBD1 is taken from the table without a DNA check. TRBV21-1 is termed a pseudogene. The CDR3 extends over 20 amino acids.

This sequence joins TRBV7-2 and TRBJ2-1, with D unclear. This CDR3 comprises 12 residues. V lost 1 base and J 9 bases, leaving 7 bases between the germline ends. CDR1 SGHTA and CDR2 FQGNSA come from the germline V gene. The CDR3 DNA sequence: TGTGCCAGCAGCTTAGGGCAGTTTGAGCAGTTCTTC. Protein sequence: CASSLGQFEQFF.

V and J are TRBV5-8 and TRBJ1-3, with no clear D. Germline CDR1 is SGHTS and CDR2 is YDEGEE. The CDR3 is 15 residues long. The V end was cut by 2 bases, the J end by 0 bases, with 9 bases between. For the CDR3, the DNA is TGTGCCAGCAGCTTCAGCGGTGACTCTGGAAACACCATATATTTT. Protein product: CASSFSGDSGNTIYF.

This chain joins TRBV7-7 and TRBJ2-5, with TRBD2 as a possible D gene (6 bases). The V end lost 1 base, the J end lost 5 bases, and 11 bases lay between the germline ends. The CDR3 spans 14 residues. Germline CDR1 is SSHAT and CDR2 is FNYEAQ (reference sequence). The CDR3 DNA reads TGTGCCAGCAGCTTAGAACTAGCCGGCGAGACCCAGTACTTC. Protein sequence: CASSLELAGETQYF.